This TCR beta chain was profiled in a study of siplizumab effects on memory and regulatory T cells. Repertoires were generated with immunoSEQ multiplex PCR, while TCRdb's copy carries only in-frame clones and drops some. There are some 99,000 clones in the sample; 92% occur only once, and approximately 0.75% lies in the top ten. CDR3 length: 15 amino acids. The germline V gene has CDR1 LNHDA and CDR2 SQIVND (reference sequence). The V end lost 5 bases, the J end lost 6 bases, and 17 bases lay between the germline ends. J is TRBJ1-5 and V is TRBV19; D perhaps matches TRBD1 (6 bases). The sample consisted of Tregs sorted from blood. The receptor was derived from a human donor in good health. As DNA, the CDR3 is TGTGCCAGTAGTTTAGGGACAAAGGGGGGTCAGCCCCAGCATTTT. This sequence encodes CASSLGTKGGQPQHF. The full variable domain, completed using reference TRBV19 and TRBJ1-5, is DGGITQSPKYLFRKEGQNVTLSCEQNLNHDAMYWYRQDPGQGLRLIYYSQIVNDFQKGDIAEGYSVSREKKESFPLTVTSAQKNPTAFYLCASSLGTKGGQPQHFGDGTRLSIL.